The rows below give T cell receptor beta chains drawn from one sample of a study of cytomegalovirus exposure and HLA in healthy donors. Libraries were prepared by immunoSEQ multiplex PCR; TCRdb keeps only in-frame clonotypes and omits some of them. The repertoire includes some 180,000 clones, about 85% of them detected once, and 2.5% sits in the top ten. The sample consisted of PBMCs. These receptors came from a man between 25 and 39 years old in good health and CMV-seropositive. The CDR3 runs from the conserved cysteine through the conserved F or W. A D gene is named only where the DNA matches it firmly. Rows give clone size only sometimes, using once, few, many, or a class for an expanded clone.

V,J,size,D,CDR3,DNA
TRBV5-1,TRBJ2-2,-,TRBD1,CASSPGTVNTGELFF,TGCGCCAGCAGCCCCGGGACAGTGAACACCGGGGAGCTGTTTTTT
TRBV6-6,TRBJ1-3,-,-,CASSPTGLGNTIYF,TGTGCCAGCAGTCCAACAGGGCTGGGAAACACCATATATTTT
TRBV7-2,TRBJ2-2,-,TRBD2,CASSPRLAGGVTGELFF,TGTGCCAGCAGCCCCCGGCTAGCGGGAGGGGTCACCGGGGAGCTGTTTTTT
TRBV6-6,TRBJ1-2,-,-,CASNSYGVQIDYGYTF,TGTGCCAGCAATTCCTACGGGGTTCAGATCGACTATGGCTACACCTTC
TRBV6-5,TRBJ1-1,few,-,CASSYGSLMNTEAFF,TGTGCCAGCAGTTACGGCAGTTTAATGAACACTGAAGCTTTCTTT
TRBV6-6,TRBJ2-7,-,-,CASSYTQDYEQYF,TGTGCCAGCAGTTACACACAGGACTACGAGCAGTACTTC
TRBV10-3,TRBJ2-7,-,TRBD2,CAIRERLASEQYF,TGTGCCATCAGGGAGAGACTAGCCTCTGAGCAGTACTTC
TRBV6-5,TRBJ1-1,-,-,CATSPTAQNTEAFF,TGTGCCACCAGTCCGACAGCCCAGAACACTGAAGCTTTCTTT
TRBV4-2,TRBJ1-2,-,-,CASSQPSGGAGNYGYTF,TGTGCCAGCAGCCAACCCTCCGGAGGGGCCGGTAACTATGGCTACACCTTC
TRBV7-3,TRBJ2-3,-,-,CASSSEGASSDTQYF,TGTGCCAGCAGCTCCGAAGGCGCTAGCTCAGATACGCAGTATTTT
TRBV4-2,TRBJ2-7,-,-,CASSQEGARNEQYF,TGTGCCAGCAGCCAAGAGGGGGCGCGCAACGAGCAGTACTTC
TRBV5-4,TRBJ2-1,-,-,CASSLGLGLVNEQFF,TGTGCCAGCAGCTTGGGTCTGGGCCTGGTGAATGAGCAGTTCTTC
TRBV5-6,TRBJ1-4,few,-,CASSLAVYGEKLFF,TGTGCCAGCAGCTTGGCGGTCTACGGTGAAAAACTGTTTTTT
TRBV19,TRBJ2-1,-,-,CASSIAQGLYNEQFF,TGTGCCAGTAGTATAGCCCAGGGACTTTACAATGAGCAGTTCTTC
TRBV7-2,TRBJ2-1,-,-,CASSSFNEQFF,TGTGCCAGCAGCTCTTTTAATGAGCAGTTCTTC
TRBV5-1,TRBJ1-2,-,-,CASSLGQVLKFNYGYTF,TGCGCCAGCAGCTTGGGACAGGTCCTAAAGTTCAACTATGGCTACACCTTC
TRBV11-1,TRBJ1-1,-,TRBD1,CASSLNTGQGKGMNTEAFF,TGTGCCAGCAGCTTAAACACCGGACAGGGGAAAGGGATGAACACTGAAGCTTTCTTT
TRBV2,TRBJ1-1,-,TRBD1,CASSRQGNTEAFF,TGTGCCAGCAGCCGACAGGGGAACACTGAAGCTTTCTTT
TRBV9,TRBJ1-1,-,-,CASKDVKGGRNTEAFF,TGTGCCAGCAAAGATGTGAAAGGGGGTCGGAACACTGAAGCTTTCTTT
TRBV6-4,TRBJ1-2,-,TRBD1,CASSFGTGDYGYTF,TGTGCCAGCAGCTTCGGGACAGGGGACTATGGCTACACCTTC
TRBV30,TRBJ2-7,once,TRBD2,CAWSRLAGVPYEQYF,TGTGCCTGGAGTCGTCTAGCGGGAGTCCCCTACGAGCAGTACTTC
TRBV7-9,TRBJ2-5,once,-,CASSLFSARQETQYF,TGTGCCAGCAGCTTATTCAGCGCGAGACAAGAGACCCAGTACTTC
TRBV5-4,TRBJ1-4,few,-,CASSPPGNEKLFF,TGTGCCAGCAGCCCACCAGGAAATGAAAAACTGTTTTTT
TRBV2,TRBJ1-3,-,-,CASSDRATSGNTIYF,TGTGCCAGCAGTGACAGGGCAACCTCTGGAAACACCATATATTTT
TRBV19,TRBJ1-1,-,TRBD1,CASSRGQGNTEAFF,TGTGCCAGTAGTAGGGGACAGGGGAACACTGAAGCTTTCTTT
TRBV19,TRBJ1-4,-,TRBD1,CASSTGDRRTNEKLFF,TGTGCCAGTAGTACCGGGGACAGGCGTACTAATGAAAAACTGTTTTTT
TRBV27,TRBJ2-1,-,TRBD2,CASKPPGTSGTEQFF,TGTGCCAGCAAACCGCCCGGGACTAGCGGGACCGAGCAGTTCTTC
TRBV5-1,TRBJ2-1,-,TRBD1,CASSPLQGAWGNEQFF,TGCGCCAGCAGCCCACTACAGGGGGCATGGGGAAATGAGCAGTTCTTC
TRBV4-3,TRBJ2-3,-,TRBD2,CASSQSHRGLVGTDTQYF,TGCGCCAGCAGCCAATCCCACCGGGGACTAGTGGGCACAGATACGCAGTATTTT
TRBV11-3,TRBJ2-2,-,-,CASSSVSGELFF,TGTGCCAGCAGCTCCGTCTCCGGGGAGCTGTTTTTT
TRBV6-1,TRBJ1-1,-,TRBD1,CASSPLTGGTEAFF,TGTGCCAGCAGTCCCCTCACAGGGGGCACTGAAGCTTTCTTT
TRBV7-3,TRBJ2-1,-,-,CASSLEGEQFF,TGTGCCAGCAGCTTAGAGGGTGAGCAGTTCTTC
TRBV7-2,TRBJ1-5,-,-,CASSSDPFSYQPQHF,TGTGCCAGCAGCTCAGATCCCTTCAGTTATCAGCCCCAGCATTTT
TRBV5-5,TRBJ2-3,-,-,CASSPVLLLDTQYF,TGTGCCAGCAGCCCGGTCCTTCTATTAGATACGCAGTATTTT
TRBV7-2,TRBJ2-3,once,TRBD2,CASSAGLAGLRGDTQYF,TGTGCCAGCAGCGCGGGACTAGCGGGCCTGAGGGGAGATACGCAGTATTTT
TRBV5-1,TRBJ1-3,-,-,CASSLAGLGLGNTIYF,TGCGCCAGCAGCTTGGCGGGACTAGGGCTTGGAAACACCATATATTTT
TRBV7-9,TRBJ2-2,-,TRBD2,CASSLGSGGAGELFF,TGTGCCAGCAGCTTAGGGTCGGGAGGGGCCGGGGAGCTGTTTTTT
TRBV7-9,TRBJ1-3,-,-,CASSFAERRSGNTIYF,TGTGCCAGCAGCTTCGCAGAACGTCGCTCTGGAAACACCATATATTTT
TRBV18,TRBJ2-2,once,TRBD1,CASSPPGQGATGELFF,TGTGCCAGCTCACCACCGGGACAGGGGGCCACCGGGGAGCTGTTTTTT
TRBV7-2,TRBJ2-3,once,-,CASRTGTDTQYF,TGTGCCAGCAGGACTGGCACAGATACGCAGTATTTT
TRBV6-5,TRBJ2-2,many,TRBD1,CASKTGDTGELFF,TGTGCCAGCAAGACAGGGGACACCGGGGAGCTGTTTTTT
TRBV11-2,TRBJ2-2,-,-,CASRQVGTGELFF,TGTGCCAGCAGACAGGTGGGCACCGGGGAGCTGTTTTTT
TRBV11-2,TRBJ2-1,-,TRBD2,CASSLEAGGYNEQFF,TGTGCCAGCAGCTTAGAAGCGGGAGGGTACAATGAGCAGTTCTTC
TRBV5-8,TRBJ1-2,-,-,CASSFGGNYGYTF,TGTGCCAGCAGCTTCGGGGGAAACTATGGCTACACCTTC
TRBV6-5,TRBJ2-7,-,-,CASSYGGSEQYF,TGTGCCAGCAGTTATGGGGGGTCCGAGCAGTACTTC
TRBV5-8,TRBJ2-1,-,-,CASSPRPGLNNEQFF,TGTGCCAGCAGCCCTCGACCCGGGTTAAACAATGAGCAGTTCTTC
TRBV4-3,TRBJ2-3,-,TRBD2,CASSLRGAAGDTQYF,TGCGCCAGCAGCCTGCGGGGGGCCGCTGGGGATACGCAGTATTTT
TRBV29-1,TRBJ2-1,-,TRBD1,CSVGVFGAGTGGLNEQFF,TGCAGCGTTGGGGTCTTTGGGGCCGGGACAGGGGGACTCAATGAGCAGTTCTTC
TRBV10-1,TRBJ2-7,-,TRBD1,CASSTGTGAYEQYF,TGCGCCAGCAGTACCGGGACAGGAGCCTACGAGCAGTACTTC
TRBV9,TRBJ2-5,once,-,CASSEGTRETQYF,TGTGCCAGCAGCGAAGGGACTCGGGAGACCCAGTACTTC